Below, 11 T cell receptor beta chains from the same sample are listed, as sequenced in a study of T cells in Graves' hyperthyroidism and ophthalmopathy. RNA transcripts were the template for amplifying TCR beta CDR3 regions. HTBI primers drove first-round RT-PCR of the TCR CDR3. In TCRdb, the multiplex PCR reads were re-called with MiXCR into one record per CDR3 protein. This sample has around 350,000 distinct CDR3 sequences; approximately 14% occur once, and the top ten carry about 30%. The source material was blood. Receptors originate from a woman younger than 35 with Graves' hyperthyroidism that later progressed to Graves' ophthalmopathy.

This clonotype has a count of ten or more. V and J are TRBV18 and TRBJ2-2; D uncertain. Between the trimmed V and J ends, which lost 1 base and 1 base, there was a span of 1 base. Per the germline V gene, CDR1 is KGHSH and CDR2 is LQKENI. The CDR3 runs to 13 residues. CDR3 bases: TGTGCCAGCTCACCACTGAACACCGGGGAGCTGTTTTTT. This codes for CASSPLNTGELFF.

This clonotype was recorded many times. This chain joins TRBV12-3 or TRBV12-4 and TRBJ2-5; the D is unclear. Trimming removed 10 bases from V and 3 bases from J, with 12 bases in between. The CDR3 covers 12 residues. The CDR3 region is CATSGREETQYF. CDR3 nucleotides: TGTGCCACCTCAGGACGAGAAGAGACCCAGTACTTC.

Only a few counts were recorded for this clonotype. J is TRBJ2-5 and V is TRBV24-1; 12 bases align to TRBD2. Germline V gene sequence: CDR1 KGHDR, CDR2 SFDVKD. Germline trimming cut 4 bases from V and 1 base from J; bases unmatched to any gene: 6. This CDR3 has 17 amino acids. The CDR3 region has the DNA TGTGCCACCAGTGAGCGAGGACTAGCGGGGTTCCAAGAGACCCAGTACTTC. It specifies CATSERGLAGFQETQYF.

This clonotype was counted between two and nine times. V and J are TRBV29-1 and TRBJ1-4; TRBD1 matches 10 bases. V shed 4 bases, J shed 7 bases, and the junction held 0 bases outside the gene matches. CDR3 length: 12 amino acids. Per germline, CDR1 SQVTM and CDR2 ANQGSEA. CDR3 loop: CSVGQGAEKLFF. The DNA for the CDR3 is TGCAGCGTTGGACAGGGGGCTGAAAAACTGTTTTTT.

The chain links TRBV20-1 to TRBJ1-1, with D possibly being TRBD1 (5 bases). CDR1 is DFQATT, CDR2 SNEGSKA, per germline (reference sequence). The CDR3 sequence is 13 residues long. The ends were cut back, 6 bases at V and 4 bases at J, with 15 bases in the middle. CDR3 sequence (DNA): TGCAGTGCAAGGGGCCCGGGGGGCACTGAAGCTTTCTTT. Translation gives CSARGPGGTEAFF.

At least ten counts were recorded for this clonotype. The rearrangement links TRBV5-1 to TRBJ2-1; 14 nucleotides align to TRBD2. CDR1 is SGHRS, CDR2 YFSETQ, per germline. The CDR3 spans 17 residues. The ends lost 0 bases at V and 12 bases at J; junction bases unmatched: 11. The CDR3 sequence is CASSLGTTSGRAGVQFF. The DNA of the CDR3 is TGCGCCAGCAGCTTGGGGACGACTAGCGGGAGGGCCGGGGTGCAGTTCTTC.

This clonotype was counted at least ten times. V is TRBV28 and J is TRBJ2-4; 14 bases are shared with TRBD2. Unmatched junction bases numbered 10, after V lost 4 bases and J lost 8 bases. CDR1 is MDHEN, CDR2 SYDVKM, per germline. This CDR3 spans 17 amino acids. CDR3 nucleotide sequence: TGTGCCAGCAGTTCTCCCGGACTAGCGGGAGGTGGGGACATTCAGTACTTC. It specifies CASSSPGLAGGGDIQYF.

The J gene is TRBJ2-1, the V gene TRBV20-1; 9 nucleotides align to TRBD2. V lost 3 bases and J lost 9; bases outside the gene matches: 9. Germline V CDR1 and CDR2: DFQATT, SNEGSKA (reference sequence). The CDR3 length is 14 residues. CDR3: CSASFSSGTFEQFF. In DNA form, the CDR3 reads TGCAGTGCTAGTTTCTCTAGCGGGACTTTTGAGCAGTTCTTC.

The V gene is TRBV2, the J gene TRBJ2-2; D is possibly TRBD2 (5 bases). The CDR3 is made up of 13 amino acids. Germline values: CDR1 SNHLY, CDR2 FYNNEI. With 7 bases removed from V and 6 bases from J, the gap between germline ends came to 12 bases. The CDR3 here is CASTFWESGELFF. Written as DNA, the CDR3 is TGTGCCAGCACCTTCTGGGAGTCCGGGGAGCTGTTTTTT.

This chain joins TRBV7-9 and TRBJ1-6; 10 nucleotides agree with TRBD1. V lost 5 bases, J lost 14 bases, and 12 bases stayed unmatched. The CDR3 spans 15 residues. Germline V gives CDR1 SEHNR, CDR2 FQNEAQ (reference sequence). The CDR3 coding sequence is TGTGCCAGCAGCCCAGCACCGGGACAGGGGTTGACCCTCCACTTT. Translating gives CASSPAPGQGLTLHF.

In its sample, this clonotype was seen many times. The gene calls are TRBV13 and TRBJ2-7, with 9 bases fitting TRBD1. This CDR3 is 13 amino acids long. Germline CDR1 PRHDT, CDR2 FYEKMQ (reference sequence). V lost 3 bases to trimming and J lost 7 bases; unmatched junction nucleotides: 4. The CDR3 protein is CASSLPTGGEQYF. DNA of the CDR3: TGTGCCAGCAGCTTGCCGACAGGGGGTGAGCAGTACTTC.